The 22 T cell receptor beta chains below come from one sample, sequenced in a study of shared clonotypes between healthy human individuals (dated by TCRdb to the early 2020s). CD8 naive samples were obtained by positive selection for CCR7 among CD45RO-negative cells, yielding a CD45RA+CCR7+ population from which TemRA cells were excluded. Receptor amplification or capture employed the immunoSEQ multiplex PCR assay. TCRdb took this table from immuneACCESS and kept in-frame rearrangements with V and J called. Such tables lack part of the clones; where checked against another copy, unresolved V genes explain under half of the gap, and the rest is unexplained. The sample profile shows roughly 600,000 clones; 98% of them were found once. The leading ten clones occupy 0.3% of the sample. Sequencing was done on a sample of naive CD8+ T cells sorted from blood. The intended sense of this specimen's cell subset or site label: CD45RA+CCR7+. The receptors come from a man between 25 and 39 years old in good health.

This chain uses TRBV6-1 with TRBJ2-7; D possibly uses TRBD1 or TRBD2 (5 bases each). Germline CDR1 reads MNHNS; CDR2 reads SASEGT. There are 14 residues in the CDR3. Trimming removed 4 bases from V and 0 bases from J, with 10 bases in between. As DNA, the CDR3 is TGTGCCAGCAGTGTGAGGGGAACCTCCTACGAGCAGTACTTC. Translated, it gives CASSVRGTSYEQYF.

V and J are TRBV30 and TRBJ2-7, with unresolved D. The CDR3 sequence is 12 residues long. In germline, CDR1 is GTSNPN, CDR2 SVGIG (reference sequence). V lost 3 bases and J lost 7, with 13 bases in between. The CDR3 coding sequence is TGTGCCTGGAGACCAACTCCCGTTGAGCAGTACTTC. As protein: CAWRPTPVEQYF.

V and J are TRBV7-9 and TRBJ1-4; D not resolved. Germline V gives CDR1 SEHNR, CDR2 FQNEAQ (reference sequence). This CDR3 has 16 amino acids. The V end was cut by 1 base, the J end by 7 bases, with 16 bases between. The CDR3 nucleotides read TGTGCCAGCAGCTTAGTTAAGAACCACCGAGGTGAAAAACTGTTTTTT. Encoded protein: CASSLVKNHRGEKLFF.

A note on this clone: This same CDR3 is encoded by further DNA sequences in the sample. The DNA for the CDR3 is TGTGCCAGCAGCGTAGGTGGGAGTGATGAGCAGTTCTTC. Translated, it gives CASSVGGSDEQFF. The rearrangement uses TRBV9 and TRBJ2-1, with TRBD2 as a possible D gene (5 bases). Germline values: CDR1 SGDLS, CDR2 YYNGEE. The CDR3 contains 13 residues. The V end lost 0 bases, the J end lost 8 bases, and 9 bases lay between the germline ends.

The V gene is TRBV18, the J gene TRBJ2-6, with TRBD1 as a possible D gene (6 bases). The germline V gene encodes CDR1 KGHSH and CDR2 LQKENI. The V gene lost 3 bases and the J gene lost 1 base, with 13 bases spanning the gap. The CDR3 extends over 17 amino acids. CDR3 DNA: TGTGCCAGCTCACCTTTGAACAGGGAGTCTGGGGCCAACGTCCTGACTTTC. It is translated as CASSPLNRESGANVLTF.

The chain combines TRBV5-1 with TRBJ2-7; 9 bases are shared with TRBD1. The CDR3 sequence is 14 residues long. Germline V gives CDR1 SGHRS, CDR2 YFSETQ. V was pared by 4 bases and J by 5 bases, with 7 bases of the junction left unmatched. The CDR3 reads CASSPYRGPHEQYF. DNA of the CDR3: TGCGCCAGCAGCCCCTACAGGGGGCCCCACGAGCAGTACTTC.

This rearrangement joins TRBV2 to TRBJ2-7, with TRBD1 matching 7 bases. The CDR3 contains 13 residues. V shed 6 bases and J 1 base; nucleotides not matched to a gene: 3. Germline loops: CDR1 SNHLY, CDR2 FYNNEI. CDR3 sequence (DNA): TGTGCCAGCAGCGGGGACAGTTCCTACGAGCAGTACTTC. The encoded protein is CASSGDSSYEQYF.

The rearrangement joins TRBV9 to TRBJ2-5; tentatively, D is TRBD1 (6 bases). CDR3 length equals 10 residues. Trimming pared 3 bases from V and 10 bases from J, leaving 7 bases between. Germline lookup yields CDR1 SGDLS and CDR2 YYNGEE. The CDR3 sequence: CASSGDIQYF. Here the CDR3 DNA reads TGTGCCAGCAGCGGGGACATCCAGTACTTC.

Comments on this clone: It is unclear where the CDR3 begins or ends on the DNA, so no DNA is shown, and the CDR3 is as TCRdb lists it. The chain combines TRBV6-1 with TRBJ2-2; the DNA was not used to check the table's D call, TRBD2. Germline V CDR1 and CDR2: MNHNS, SASEGT. With termini counted, the CDR3 has 15 amino acids. Here the CDR3 reads CASSTSWRLGGELFF.

This clone was seen a single time. The chain combines TRBV15 with TRBJ2-7, with D possibly matching TRBD2 (5 bases). The CDR3 length is 14 residues. V lost 5 bases to trimming and J lost 7 bases, with 18 bases between them. Germline V gene lookup returns CDR1 LNHNV and CDR2 YYDKDF (reference sequence). The CDR3: CATSVPGIYDEQYF. DNA of the CDR3: TGTGCCACCAGCGTCCCGGGGATCTACGATGAGCAGTACTTC.

The chain combines TRBV5-1 with TRBJ2-3; D uncertain. Germline CDR1 is SGHRS and CDR2 is YFSETQ. V was pared by 1 base and J by 4 bases, with 7 bases between. The CDR3 has 13 residues. Here the CDR3 reads CASSLPTADTQYF. CDR3 DNA sequence: TGCGCCAGCAGCTTGCCCACCGCAGATACGCAGTATTTT.

The V gene is TRBV6-5, the J gene TRBJ1-2; D is undetermined. V was trimmed by 4 bases and J by 0 bases, leaving 15 bases between them. The CDR3 has 16 amino acids. The V gene's germline CDR1 is MNHEY and CDR2 SVGAGI. CDR3 DNA sequence: TGTGCCAGCAGTTCAATGTATGGAGCGACTAACTATGGCTACACCTTC. Residues: CASSSMYGATNYGYTF.

The rearrangement links TRBV10-3 to TRBJ2-3; the D gene could be TRBD1 or TRBD2 (5 bases each). The CDR3 length is 16 residues. The V end lost 0 bases, the J end lost 0 bases, and 10 bases lay between the germline ends. The V gene's germline CDR1 is ENHRY and CDR2 SYGVKD. CDR3 sequence reads: CAISESGRDSTDTQYF. The DNA for the CDR3 is TGTGCCATCAGTGAGTCGGGCAGGGACAGCACAGATACGCAGTATTTT.

Points on this clone: The identical CDR3 is also encoded by other nucleotide sequences in the sample. V and J are TRBV27 and TRBJ1-1; D call uncertain. This CDR3 is built from 14 residues. Trimming pared 1 base from V and 2 bases from J, leaving 8 bases between. Looked up from germline, CDR1 is MNHEY and CDR2 is SMNVEV (reference sequence). Here the CDR3 DNA reads TGTGCCAGCAGTTTATTAGCAGGCAACACTGAAGCTTTCTTT. Its translation is CASSLLAGNTEAFF.

The rearrangement links TRBV5-1 to TRBJ2-7, with D maybe TRBD1 (5 bases). From germline, CDR1 is SGHRS and CDR2 YFSETQ. The CDR3 is 14 amino acids. V was cut by 1 base and J by 2 bases, with 10 bases left in between. The CDR3 protein is CASSLFTGAYEQYF. DNA for the CDR3: TGCGCCAGCAGCTTGTTCACAGGAGCCTACGAGCAGTACTTC.

V usage is TRBV4-1 and J usage is TRBJ2-5; possibly TRBD2 for D (5 bases). The CDR3 consists of 12 residues. V was pared by 5 bases and J by 5 bases, with 9 bases between. Germline-derived CDR1 and CDR2 are MGHRA and YSYEKL. The CDR3 loop reads CASSGGSETQYF. DNA of the CDR3: TGCGCCAGCAGCGGCGGGTCGGAGACCCAGTACTTC.

This clone was seen once. The chain links TRBV4-1 to TRBJ1-2; no clear D. The V gene's germline CDR1 is MGHRA and CDR2 YSYEKL. The ends were cut back, 1 base at V and 14 bases at J, with 14 bases in the middle. This CDR3 spans 12 amino acids. The CDR3 here is CASSQVGGWETF. CDR3 sequence (DNA): TGCGCCAGCAGCCAAGTTGGAGGGTGGGAAACCTTC.

This chain connects TRBV15 to TRBJ2-5, with 8 bases fitting TRBD2. Germline CDR1 LNHNV, CDR2 YYDKDF (reference sequence). There are 14 residues in the CDR3. J lost 0 bases, V lost 10 bases, and 7 bases had no gene match. CDR3 DNA sequence: TGTGCCAGCGGCGGGGGGCGTAACCAAGAGACCCAGTACTTC. Translated: CASGGGRNQETQYF.

As for this clone: The identical CDR3 is also encoded by other nucleotide sequences in the sample. The chain carries TRBV27 and TRBJ2-1; 13 bases line up with TRBD2. Germline V lookup: CDR1 MNHEY, CDR2 SMNVEV (reference sequence). CDR3 length equals 15 residues. V trimming: 2 bases; J trimming: 8 bases; junction bases outside the gene matches: 3. The CDR3 loop reads CASSLGTSGIYEQFF. CDR3 nucleotide sequence: TGTGCCAGCAGTTTAGGGACTAGCGGGATTTATGAGCAGTTCTTC.

The V and J genes are TRBV5-4 and TRBJ2-1, with 14 bases fitting TRBD2. V dropped 3 bases and J dropped 4; count of bases not matched to a gene: 9. Germline loops: CDR1 SGHNT, CDR2 YYREEE (reference sequence). CDR3 size: 18 residues. This CDR3 reads CASSSGLAGEGKYNEQFF. DNA for the CDR3: TGTGCCAGCAGCTCGGGACTAGCGGGGGAAGGGAAATACAATGAGCAGTTCTTC.

This chain joins TRBV13 and TRBJ2-5; D unresolved. In germline, CDR1 is PRHDT, CDR2 FYEKMQ (reference sequence). The V end was cut by 1 base, the J end by 2 bases, with 8 bases between. The CDR3 runs to 14 residues. The CDR3 reads CASSLEAEQETQYF. CDR3 coding DNA: TGTGCCAGCAGCTTAGAGGCGGAGCAAGAGACCCAGTACTTC.

This chain joins TRBV11-1 and TRBJ2-5; 8 nucleotides match TRBD2. The germline V gene encodes CDR1 SGHAT and CDR2 FQDESV (reference sequence). V gave up 0 bases and J gave up 3 bases; unmatched junction bases: 3. This CDR3 region has 15 residues. The CDR3 DNA reads as TGTGCCAGCAGCTTAGCTAGCGGGATGGAAGAGACCCAGTACTTC. Translated: CASSLASGMEETQYF.